This T cell receptor beta chain was retrieved from a study of OX40 agonist ivuxolimab in advanced cancers. General observations from the study: There was clonal expansion of CD4+ and CD8+ blood T cells by week 6 at 0.1 to 3.0 mg/kg.

Points on this clone: What it recognizes is unknown.

The length of the CDR3 is 16 residues. The germline gives CDR1 LNHDA, CDR2 SQIVND (reference sequence). V lost 6 bases and J lost 5, with 17 bases in between. Data came from immunoSEQ multiplex PCR; TCRdb stores just in-frame clones and leaves some out. The table has tens of thousands of clones, around 85% seen once. The sequenced sample was CD4+ or CD8+ T cells sorted from blood, obtained in a trial of the OX40 agonist ivuxolimab. The sequence was obtained from an adult with an advanced solid tumor such as melanoma, head and neck, liver or kidney cancer. The chain uses TRBV19 and TRBJ1-6; D uncertain. The CDR3 DNA reads as TGTGCCAGTAGGAATGTCCGGGCCAACAATAATTCACCCCTCCACTTT. This codes for CASRNVRANNNSPLHF.